This T cell receptor (beta chain) was retrieved from a study of T cells in localized non-small cell lung cancer. Study-level results: Across samples, adjacent lung featured a median roughly 50 of the top 100 tumor clones. Heterogeneity is still possible, as just one tumor region was sequenced. In uninvolved adjacent lung, T cell clonality reached its highest value, exceeding tumor. An association was observed between higher blood T cell density and longer overall survival.

Trimming cost V 3 bases and J 5 bases; bases outside gene matches: 3. This CDR3 has 13 residues. Germline CDR1 reads SGDLS; CDR2 reads YYNGEE. The repertoire was sequenced with immunoSEQ multiplex PCR; TCRdb's copy has only in-frame clones and lacks some. The sample contains about 34,000 clones, more than 70% of which appear only once. As to this clone: Its antigen is as yet unknown.

This rearrangement joins TRBV9 to TRBJ2-5; TRBD2 aligns across 8 bases. The TCR comes from a woman aged 35-75 years with stage I lung adenocarcinoma. The starting material was peripheral blood, obtained before any cancer treatment. In nucleotides, the CDR3 is TGTGCCAGCAGCGCGTCTAGCGGGGAGACCCAGTACTTC. Translation: CASSASSGETQYF.